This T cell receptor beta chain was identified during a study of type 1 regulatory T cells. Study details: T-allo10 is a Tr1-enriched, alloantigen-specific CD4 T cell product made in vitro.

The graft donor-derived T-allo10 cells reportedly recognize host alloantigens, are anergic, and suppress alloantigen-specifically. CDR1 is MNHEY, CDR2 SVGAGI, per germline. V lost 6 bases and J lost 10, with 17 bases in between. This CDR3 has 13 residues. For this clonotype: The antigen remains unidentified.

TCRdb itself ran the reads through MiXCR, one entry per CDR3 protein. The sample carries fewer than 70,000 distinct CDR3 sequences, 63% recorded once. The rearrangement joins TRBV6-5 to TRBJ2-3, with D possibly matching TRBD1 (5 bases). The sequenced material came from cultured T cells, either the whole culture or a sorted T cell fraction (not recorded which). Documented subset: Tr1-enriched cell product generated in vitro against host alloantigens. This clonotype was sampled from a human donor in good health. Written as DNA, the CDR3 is TGTGCCAGCAGCCAGGGTATTGGAATGTCGCAGTATTTT. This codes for CASSQGIGMSQYF.